Shown below are 21 T cell receptor beta chains from a single sample sequenced in a study of blood T cell repertoires in COVID-19. Produced via immunoSEQ multiplex PCR; TCRdb's table is partial and in-frame only. Here the sample spans about 150,000 clones, more than 65% being singletons. The sequencing sample was made of peripheral blood. These receptors came from a woman of 80 years or more with acute or convalescent COVID-19.

The chain combines TRBV12-5 with TRBJ2-7; 8 bases are a match to TRBD1. The CDR3 spans 15 residues. The trim removed 6 bases at V and 0 bases at J, leaving 7 bases unmatched. CDR1 LGHNT and CDR2 FRNRAP come from the germline V gene. CDR3 nucleotide sequence: TGTGCTAGTGGCCCCGGGACAGGTCCCTCCTACGAGCAGTACTTC. It encodes CASGPGTGPSYEQYF.

This clone came up once. The chain is built from TRBV28 and TRBJ2-2; 7 bases are a match to TRBD1. This CDR3 is 14 amino acids long. V was clipped by 5 bases and J by 5 bases; unmatched bases: 5. From germline, CDR1 is MDHEN and CDR2 SYDVKM. Written as DNA, the CDR3 is TGTGCCAGCAGTACGGGACAGAGGACCGGGGAGCTGTTTTTT. Protein product: CASSTGQRTGELFF.

This clone came up a few times. This same CDR3 is encoded by further DNA sequences in the sample. V and J are TRBV6-1 and TRBJ1-2, with TRBD1 matching 7 bases. The CDR3 runs to 13 residues. V shed 2 bases, J shed 3 bases, and the junction held 0 bases outside the gene matches. Germline values: CDR1 MNHNS, CDR2 SASEGT. The CDR3 DNA follows: TGTGCCAGCAGTGAAACAGGGGACTATGGCTACACCTTC. Amino acids: CASSETGDYGYTF.

V usage is TRBV27 and J usage is TRBJ2-3; 9 nucleotides align to TRBD2. V shed 2 bases and J 0 bases; nucleotides not matched to a gene: 3. Germline V gene data show CDR1 as MNHEY and CDR2 as SMNVEV (reference sequence). The CDR3 covers 16 residues. The DNA for the CDR3 is TGTGCCAGCAGTTTAGGTAGCGGGGGTAGCACAGATACGCAGTATTTT. This sequence encodes CASSLGSGGSTDTQYF.

The chain joins TRBV5-1 to TRBJ1-2; 9 bases line up with TRBD1. The V and J ends lost 1 base and 2 bases, in that order; junction bases with no gene match: 3. Looked up from germline, CDR1 is SGHRS and CDR2 is YFSETQ. There are 15 residues in the CDR3. Here the CDR3 DNA reads TGCGCCAGCAGCTTGACCGGGACAGGGAACTATGGCTACACCTTC. Its protein is CASSLTGTGNYGYTF.

The rearrangement joins TRBV28 to TRBJ1-3; 8 nucleotides match TRBD1. Trimming took 2 bases from V and 0 from J; bases not matched to a gene: 9. Per germline, CDR1 MDHEN and CDR2 SYDVKM. The CDR3 runs to 18 residues. The CDR3 region has the DNA TGTGCCAGCAGTTTAAGGGGGGACAGGCCTTACTCTGGAAACACCATATATTTT. Translation: CASSLRGDRPYSGNTIYF.

This chain connects TRBV6-1 to TRBJ2-5; TRBD2 matches at 15 bases. The CDR3 sequence is 17 residues long. The germline V gene encodes CDR1 MNHNS and CDR2 SASEGT. Losses at the gene ends were 4 bases for V and 2 bases for J; bases not matched to a gene: 5. Here the CDR3 reads CASSAGTSGGFQETQYF. As DNA, the CDR3 is TGTGCCAGCAGTGCCGGGACTAGCGGGGGGTTTCAAGAGACCCAGTACTTC.

The rearrangement joins TRBV6-2 or TRBV6-3 to TRBJ2-6; 7 bases are a match to TRBD1. Germline V lookup: CDR1 MNHEY, CDR2 SVGEGT. The junction had 23 bases not matched to a gene; V was cut back by 6 bases and J by 0 bases. The CDR3 runs 22 residues. CDR3 region: CASSPYFRDRQAGGSGANVLTF. CDR3 sequence (DNA): TGTGCCAGCAGCCCTTACTTTCGGGACCGCCAAGCAGGGGGCTCTGGGGCCAACGTCCTGACTTTC.

This clone was seen just once. The rearrangement links TRBV15 to TRBJ1-4; the D is unclear. V was clipped by 1 base and J by 4 bases, with 7 bases between them. The germline V gene has CDR1 LNHNV and CDR2 YYDKDF (reference sequence). The CDR3 contains 14 residues. The CDR3 spells CATSRARHNEKLFF. DNA of the CDR3: TGTGCCACCAGCAGAGCGAGACATAATGAAAAACTGTTTTTT.

The chain employs TRBV27 and TRBJ1-2; 12 bases agree with TRBD1. This CDR3 is 15 amino acids long. Unmatched junction bases numbered 6, after V lost 3 bases and J lost 7 bases. The germline V gene encodes CDR1 MNHEY and CDR2 SMNVEV (reference sequence). The CDR3: CASSLRGQGASGYTF. DNA of the CDR3: TGTGCCAGCAGTTTGCGGGGACAGGGGGCGAGTGGCTACACCTTC.

The V gene is TRBV24-1, the J gene TRBJ2-3; unclear D gene. This CDR3 comprises 17 residues. Germline CDR1 reads KGHDR; CDR2 reads SFDVKD. Deletions cut 2 bases from V and 3 bases from J, with 17 bases between. The CDR3 bases are TGTGCCACCAGTGATTCGCCACAGTGGGCGACAACAGATACGCAGTATTTT. Amino acids: CATSDSPQWATTDTQYF.

The sample holds many counts of this clone. The genes are TRBV6-5 and TRBJ2-2; 7 bases are shared with TRBD2. The CDR3 has 14 residues. Germline V CDR1 and CDR2: MNHEY, SVGAGI. V was clipped by 5 bases and J by 3 bases; unmatched bases: 3. The chain's CDR3 is CASSRTRDTGELFF. CDR3 sequence (DNA): TGTGCCAGCAGTAGGACTAGGGACACCGGGGAGCTGTTTTTT.

The chain carries TRBV19 and TRBJ1-4; D perhaps matches TRBD1 (6 bases). This CDR3 comprises 15 residues. V lost 5 bases and J lost 2, with 12 bases in between. The germline V gene has CDR1 LNHDA and CDR2 SQIVND (reference sequence). CDR3 sequence: CASSPPGVTNEKLFF. The CDR3 region has the DNA TGTGCCAGTAGTCCACCAGGGGTGACTAATGAAAAACTGTTTTTT.

Worth noting for this clone: Mismatch with germline at one junction end may stem from a read error. The gene calls are TRBV5-1 and TRBJ1-1; 7 nucleotides align to TRBD1. Germline V gives CDR1 SGHRS, CDR2 YFSETQ. The CDR3 consists of 14 residues. The CDR3 is CASEKGAPNSEAFF. CDR3 nucleotide sequence: TGCGCCAGCGAGAAGGGGGCGCCGAACTCTGAAGCTTTCTTT.

V and J are TRBV2 and TRBJ2-3, with D perhaps TRBD2 (6 bases). Trimming shortened V by 8 bases and J by 4 bases, and 16 bases separated the two germline ends. This CDR3 has 14 residues. Germline V CDR1 and CDR2: SNHLY, FYNNEI. The CDR3: CASGRSSPADTQYF. CDR3 DNA: TGTGCCAGCGGGAGGTCTAGCCCAGCAGATACGCAGTATTTT.

This clone was counted only a few times. The genes are TRBV5-1 and TRBJ2-1; TRBD2 matches 7 bases. The CDR3 has 16 amino acids. Per germline, CDR1 SGHRS and CDR2 YFSETQ. V dropped 1 base and J dropped 4; count of bases not matched to a gene: 8. CDR3 residues: CASSLTPGGAYNEQFF. The CDR3 DNA follows: TGCGCCAGCAGCTTGACGCCGGGGGGAGCATACAATGAGCAGTTCTTC.

The J gene is TRBJ1-1, the V gene TRBV4-2; TRBD1 aligns across 8 bases. V lost 2 bases, J lost 0 bases, and 2 bases stayed unmatched. There are 15 residues in the CDR3. The germline gives CDR1 LGHNA, CDR2 YNFKEQ. The CDR3 is CASSQSGGVNTEAFF. Written as DNA, the CDR3 is TGTGCCAGCAGCCAATCAGGGGGCGTGAACACTGAAGCTTTCTTT.

The chain joins TRBV15 to TRBJ2-3; D may be TRBD1 (5 bases). Per the germline V gene, CDR1 is LNHNV and CDR2 is YYDKDF (reference sequence). This CDR3 is built from 14 residues. The ends were cut back, 7 bases at V and 4 bases at J, with 15 bases in the middle. CDR3 sequence reads: CATKGAGLADTQYF. In DNA form, the CDR3 reads TGTGCCACCAAAGGGGCAGGGTTGGCAGATACGCAGTATTTT.

The table lists this clone with a count of one. This chain uses TRBV15 with TRBJ2-1; 13 nucleotides agree with TRBD2. The CDR3 runs to 14 residues. Germline assignment: CDR1 LNHNV and CDR2 YYDKDF (reference sequence). V was clipped by 2 bases and J by 14 bases; unmatched bases: 6. The CDR3 protein is CATSRPTSGRAEFF. The CDR3 nucleotides are TGTGCCACCAGCAGACCCACTAGCGGGAGGGCCGAGTTCTTC. Full variable domain (missing parts from reference TRBV15 and TRBJ2-1): DAMVIQNPRYQVTQFGKPVTLSCSQTLNHNVMYWYQQKSSQAPKLLFHYYDKDFNNEADTPDNFQSRRPNTSFCFLDIRSPGLGDTAMYLCATSRPTSGRAEFFGPGTRLTVL.

The CDR3, as DNA: TGTGCCTGGAGTGGGTGGGCTAGCGGATATAATGAGCAGTTCTTC. Protein product: CAWSGWASGYNEQFF. The genes are TRBV30 and TRBJ2-1, with 7 positions matching TRBD2. CDR1 and CDR2 from the germline V gene are GTSNPN and SVGIG (reference sequence). This CDR3 has 15 residues. V gave up 1 base and J gave up 7 bases; unmatched junction bases: 10.

This clone was observed a single time. V gene TRBV27 combines with J gene TRBJ2-1, with TRBD2 identical over 9 bases. The germline gives CDR1 MNHEY, CDR2 SMNVEV (reference sequence). V was clipped by 0 bases and J by 6 bases; unmatched bases: 3. The CDR3 is 15 amino acids. The CDR3 spells CASSLSGGRVNEQFF. In DNA, the CDR3 is TGTGCCAGCAGTTTATCCGGCGGGAGGGTCAATGAGCAGTTCTTC.